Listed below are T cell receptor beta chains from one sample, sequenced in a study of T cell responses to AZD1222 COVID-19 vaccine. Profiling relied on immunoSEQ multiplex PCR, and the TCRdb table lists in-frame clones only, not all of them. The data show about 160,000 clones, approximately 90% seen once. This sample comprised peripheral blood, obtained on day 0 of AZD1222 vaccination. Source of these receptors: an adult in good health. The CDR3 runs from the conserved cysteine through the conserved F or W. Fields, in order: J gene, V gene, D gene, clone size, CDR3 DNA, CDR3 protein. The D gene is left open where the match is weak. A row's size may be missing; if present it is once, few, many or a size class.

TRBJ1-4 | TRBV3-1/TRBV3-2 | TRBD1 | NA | TGTGCCAGCCCGGAGAGGGACAGTCATAATGAAAAACTGTTTTTT | CASPERDSHNEKLFF
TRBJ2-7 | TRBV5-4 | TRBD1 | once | TGTGCCAGCAGCCCGGGACAGGGTTTTAACGAGCAGTACTTC | CASSPGQGFNEQYF
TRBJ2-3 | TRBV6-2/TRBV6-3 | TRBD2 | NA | TGTGCCAGCAGTTACTCGAGACTAGCGGGTACAGATACGCAGTATTTT | CASSYSRLAGTDTQYF
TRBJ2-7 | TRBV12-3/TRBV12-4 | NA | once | TGTGCCAGCAGTTTAGAATCCGCCTACGAGCAGTACTTC | CASSLESAYEQYF
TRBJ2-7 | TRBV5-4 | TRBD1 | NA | TGTGCCAGCAGCCGGACAGGGAACCCACCCTACGAGCAGTACTTC | CASSRTGNPPYEQYF
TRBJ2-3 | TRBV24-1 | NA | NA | TGTGCCACCAGTGATCAGGGCGGTCGCACAGATACGCAGTATTTT | CATSDQGGRTDTQYF
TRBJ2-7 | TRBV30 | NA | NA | TGTGCCTGGAGTGTACATGGGGGGCCGAAGGTCGAGCAGTACTTC | CAWSVHGGPKVEQYF
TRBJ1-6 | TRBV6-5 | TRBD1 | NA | TGTGCCAGCAGGGGGACAGCTAATTCACCCCTCCACTTT | CASRGTANSPLHF
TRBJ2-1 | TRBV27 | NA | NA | TGTGCCAGCAGCCACTACAATGAGCAGTTCTTC | CASSHYNEQFF
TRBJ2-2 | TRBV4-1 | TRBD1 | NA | TGCGCCAGCAGCCGCGGACAGGGCTCCACCGGGGAGCTGTTTTTT | CASSRGQGSTGELFF
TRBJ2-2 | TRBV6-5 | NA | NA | TGTGCCAGCCCGACAGGTTTGAACACCGGGGAGCTGTTTTTT | CASPTGLNTGELFF
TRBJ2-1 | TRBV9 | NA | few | TGTGCCAGCAGCGGTACCGGGACCCCCATGATACACAATGAGCAGTTCTTC | CASSGTGTPMIHNEQFF
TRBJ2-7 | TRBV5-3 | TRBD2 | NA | TGTGCCAGAAGCTTGTGCGGGAGGGCCGGGGGCGAGCAGTACTTC | CARSLCGRAGGEQYF
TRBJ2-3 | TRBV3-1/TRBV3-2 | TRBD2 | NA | TGTGCCAGCAGCCAATACGGACTAGCGGATAGCACAGATACGCAGTATTTT | CASSQYGLADSTDTQYF